The text below deals with one T cell receptor (beta chain). No antigen is known for it. Losses at the gene ends were 0 bases for V and 3 bases for J; bases not matched to a gene: 4. Germline CDR1 LGHNA, CDR2 YSLEER. CDR3 length equals 17 residues. Vbeta (60) and Jbeta (13) primers were used in the PCR. Clones were sequenced by immunoSEQ multiplex PCR, and TCRdb holds only the in-frame ones, with some missing. The sample has under 200,000 clones, about four fifths seen once. The entry originates in a study of cytomegalovirus exposure and HLA in healthy donors. General study points: Reports indicated that the classifier achieved high specificity and sensitivity in diagnosing cytomegalovirus status.

This receptor was obtained from a woman in her fifties or sixties in good health and CMV-seronegative. The sequencing sample was made of PBMCs. This chain uses TRBV4-3 with TRBJ1-6; TRBD1 matches at 8 bases. The CDR3 here is CASSQEVTGGYNSPLHF. The CDR3 nucleotides read TGCGCCAGCAGCCAAGAGGTAACAGGGGGCTATAATTCACCCCTCCACTTT.